Shown below are 23 T cell receptor beta chains from a single sample sequenced in a study of shared T cell receptors in the human thymus. Repertoires were generated with immunoSEQ multiplex PCR, while TCRdb's copy carries only in-frame clones and drops some. The repertoire holds 700,000 or so clones, with 80% to 90% as singletons. The data were also submitted as part of a second study, on human thymus T cells.

The sample comprised thymocytes. These receptors were taken from a girl less than two years old with a congenital heart defect.

The chain has TRBV19 and TRBJ1-1; 7 nucleotides align to TRBD1. The germline V gene encodes CDR1 LNHDA and CDR2 SQIVND (reference sequence). The CDR3 length is 15 residues. V lost 1 base to trimming and J lost 4 bases; unmatched junction nucleotides: 6. CDR3 nucleotides: TGTGCCAGTAGTATAGCCCTCCAGGGGGGCACTGAAGCTTTCTTT. Translation gives CASSIALQGGTEAFF. The full variable domain, its missing parts supplied by reference TRBV19 and TRBJ1-1, is DGGITQSPKYLFRKEGQNVTLSCEQNLNHDAMYWYRQDPGQGLRLIYYSQIVNDFQKGDIAEGYSVSREKKESFPLTVTSAQKNPTAFYLCASSIALQGGTEAFFGQGTRLTVV.

This chain joins TRBV4-1 and TRBJ1-5; TRBD1 matches at 10 bases. This CDR3 has 17 amino acids. CDR1 is MGHRA and CDR2 is YSYEKL in the germline V gene. V was clipped by 4 bases and J by 2 bases; unmatched bases: 8. The CDR3 reads CASSLRTGGLGNQPQHF. CDR3 DNA: TGCGCCAGCAGCCTCCGGACAGGGGGTCTTGGCAATCAGCCCCAGCATTTT.

This sequence joins TRBV4-3 and TRBJ1-3, with TRBD1 as a possible D gene (5 bases). Germline V lookup: CDR1 LGHNA, CDR2 YSLEER. The CDR3 has 16 residues. V lost 0 bases and J lost 0, with 9 bases in between. The CDR3 DNA reads TGCGCCAGCAGCCAAGATGGCAGGGACTCTGGAAACACCATATATTTT. It yields the protein CASSQDGRDSGNTIYF.

This rearrangement joins TRBV15 to TRBJ1-1; a possible D gene is TRBD1 (5 bases). Trimming stripped 4 bases from V and 3 bases from J, with 21 bases between. The CDR3 has 17 amino acids. Germline loops: CDR1 LNHNV, CDR2 YYDKDF (reference sequence). The CDR3 DNA sequence: TGTGCCACCAGCACGAAGTGGGTCCGACAGACGCACACTGAAGCTTTCTTT. It specifies CATSTKWVRQTHTEAFF.

The chain has TRBV29-1 and TRBJ2-1; D is perhaps TRBD2 (6 bases). The CDR3 spans 12 residues. V was shortened by 6 bases and J by 5 bases, with 11 bases between the two germline ends. Germline lookup yields CDR1 SQVTM and CDR2 ANQGSEA. The CDR3 protein is CSVGTLNNEQFF. CDR3 bases: TGCAGCGTGGGGACTCTTAACAATGAGCAGTTCTTC.

Here the CDR3 DNA reads TGCGCCAGCAGCCAAGCTTGGACCCGGAGGAACGACTGGAATCAGCCCCAGCATTTT. It encodes CASSQAWTRRNDWNQPQHF. The chain recombines TRBV4-1 with TRBJ1-5; D unresolved. Germline lookup yields CDR1 MGHRA and CDR2 YSYEKL. Trimming took off 1 base at V and 4 bases at J, with 23 bases between the two ends. CDR3 length equals 19 residues.

The V call is TRBV4-1, the J call TRBJ1-1; TRBD1 matches 9 bases. CDR1 is MGHRA, CDR2 YSYEKL, per germline. V was clipped by 0 bases and J by 1 base; unmatched bases: 9. This CDR3 has 18 amino acids. Here the CDR3 DNA reads TGCGCCAGCAGCCAAGAAGGGGGACAGGGTTCCCGGAACACTGAAGCTTTCTTT. Its protein is CASSQEGGQGSRNTEAFF.

The chain joins TRBV5-4 to TRBJ1-6, with D perhaps TRBD1 (5 bases). This CDR3 is 14 amino acids long. From germline, CDR1 is SGHNT and CDR2 YYREEE (reference sequence). Trimming shortened V by 4 bases and J by 9 bases, and 14 bases separated the two germline ends. The CDR3 nucleotides are TGTGCCAGCAGCCTATACACCACAGGTTCACCCCTCCACTTT. Translated: CASSLYTTGSPLHF.

Only a few counts were recorded for this clone. The chain combines TRBV6-5 with TRBJ1-4; tentative D call: TRBD1 (5 bases). V was shortened by 5 bases and J by 7 bases, with 17 bases between the two germline ends. The CDR3 contains 15 residues. Germline CDR1 reads MNHEY; CDR2 reads SVGAGI. CDR3 protein: CASSHGHPGLEKLFF. The CDR3 nucleotides read TGTGCCAGCAGTCATGGGCACCCGGGACTTGAAAAACTGTTTTTT.

This chain joins TRBV9 and TRBJ2-1; 11 bases agree with TRBD2. Germline assignment: CDR1 SGDLS and CDR2 YYNGEE. V lost 0 bases to trimming and J lost 0 bases; unmatched junction nucleotides: 8. The CDR3 has 19 amino acids. The CDR3 region has the DNA TGTGCCAGCAGCGTAGGATCCTCTAGCGGGGGGTACTCCTACAATGAGCAGTTCTTC. Translated: CASSVGSSSGGYSYNEQFF.

This clone was seen more than once but under ten times. This chain uses TRBV5-4 with TRBJ1-1, with 7 bases that match TRBD1. The germline CDR1 and CDR2 sequences are SGHNT and YYREEE (reference sequence). After removal of 2 bases from V and 3 bases from J, the junction contained 1 base not matched to a gene. The CDR3 extends over 13 amino acids. The CDR3 coding sequence is TGTGCCAGCAGCTTAAGGGGGCACACTGAAGCTTTCTTT. This codes for CASSLRGHTEAFF.

The chain joins TRBV27 to TRBJ1-5; D not certain. CDR3 size: 14 residues. Germline V gene lookup returns CDR1 MNHEY and CDR2 SMNVEV (reference sequence). V was pared by 5 bases and J by 4 bases, with 12 bases between. This CDR3 reads CASSPEGINQPQHF. The CDR3 DNA follows: TGTGCCAGCAGTCCCGAGGGAATTAATCAGCCCCAGCATTTT.

This clone appeared a few times. This chain uses TRBV13 with TRBJ2-5; D is undetermined. The CDR3 extends over 13 amino acids. The germline V and J ends were trimmed by 1 base and 3 bases, with 6 bases remaining between them. Germline loops: CDR1 PRHDT, CDR2 FYEKMQ (reference sequence). The CDR3 nucleotides are TGTGCCAGCAGCTTAGCGGTGGAAGAGACCCAGTACTTC. It is translated as CASSLAVEETQYF.

This clone was seen a handful of times. The chain uses TRBV19 and TRBJ2-7; the D gene is possibly TRBD1 (5 bases). The V end lost 4 bases, the J end lost 3 bases, and 13 bases lay between the germline ends. The germline gives CDR1 LNHDA, CDR2 SQIVND (reference sequence). The CDR3 covers 14 residues. The CDR3 coding sequence is TGTGCCAGTAGTAAGAGTCCACAGGACTACGAGCAGTACTTC. Translating it yields CASSKSPQDYEQYF.

This clone was recorded only once. CDR3 region: CARSLGAGTGSFYYEQYF. The CDR3 DNA reads TGTGCCAGAAGCTTGGGGGCAGGGACAGGGAGTTTTTACTACGAGCAGTACTTC. V is TRBV5-3 and J is TRBJ2-7; 9 bases match TRBD1. TRBV5-3 is placed among ORFs of uncertain function. The CDR3 extends over 18 amino acids. V shed 0 bases and J 3 bases; nucleotides not matched to a gene: 13.

The chain joins TRBV7-3 to TRBJ1-1, with TRBD1 matching 7 bases. The germline V gene has CDR1 SGHTA and CDR2 FQGTGA. This CDR3 is built from 17 residues. V gave up 5 bases and J gave up 6 bases; unmatched junction bases: 18. Here the CDR3 reads CASSNYPSVTGEAEAFF. The CDR3 nucleotides are TGTGCCAGCAGCAACTACCCCAGCGTCACAGGGGAGGCTGAAGCTTTCTTT.

The chain has TRBV5-1 and TRBJ2-4; D is uncertain. Trimming shortened V by 4 bases and J by 0 bases, and 23 bases separated the two germline ends. CDR1 and CDR2 from the germline V gene are SGHRS and YFSETQ. CDR3 length: 19 amino acids. The CDR3 coding sequence is TGCGCCAGCAGCCCTCCGTCTCACAGTGCCGAACTAGCCAAAAACATTCAGTACTTC. This translates into CASSPPSHSAELAKNIQYF.

The chain joins TRBV25-1 to TRBJ1-1, with TRBD1 matching over 8 bases. Germline CDR1 and CDR2: MGHDK and SYGVNS. The CDR3 length is 18 residues. The J segment lost 0 bases and the V segment lost 5 bases, leaving 14 bases of the junction unmatched. CDR3 protein: CASSPNPDRESLNTEAFF. The DNA of the CDR3 is TGTGCCAGCAGTCCTAACCCGGACAGGGAAAGCCTGAACACTGAAGCTTTCTTT.

About this clone itself: An end of the junction does not agree with germline; a read error may underlie this. The same CDR3 can be traced to other DNA sequences in this sample. The V and J genes are TRBV28 and TRBJ1-6; D not resolved. Germline CDR1 MDHEN, CDR2 SYDVKM. This CDR3 contains 16 residues. The CDR3 here is CASSLGSAGYNSPLHF. DNA for the CDR3: TGTGCCAGCAGTTTAGGGTCCGCAGGATATAATTCCCCCCTCCACTTT. The full variable domain, with the rest looked up from reference TRBV28 and TRBJ1-6, is DVKVTQSSRYLVKRTGEKVFLECVQDMDHENMFWYRQDPGLGLRLIYFSYDVKMKEKGDIPEGYSVSREKKERFSLILESASTNQTSMYLCASSLGSAGYNSPLHFGNGTRLTVT.

V usage is TRBV30 and J usage is TRBJ2-5; a weak D match, TRBD1 (6 bases). This CDR3 comprises 14 residues. Germline lookup yields CDR1 GTSNPN and CDR2 SVGIG (reference sequence). V lost 0 bases, J lost 3 bases, and 11 bases lay in between. CDR3 amino acids: CAWSVYRVEETQYF. CDR3 bases: TGTGCCTGGAGTGTCTACAGGGTAGAAGAGACCCAGTACTTC.

The V call is TRBV19, the J call TRBJ1-1; maybe TRBD1 (6 bases). V shed 5 bases and J shed 6 bases, with 22 bases lying between them. The germline gives CDR1 LNHDA, CDR2 SQIVND (reference sequence). CDR3 length equals 16 residues. The DNA for the CDR3 is TGTGCCAGTAGTGAGCGCTGGACAGATCGGCGCGCTGAAGCTTTCTTT. Amino acid sequence: CASSERWTDRRAEAFF.

This rearrangement joins TRBV28 to TRBJ1-6; 7 bases map to TRBD1. This CDR3 spans 17 amino acids. Germline trimming cut 2 bases from V and 10 bases from J; bases unmatched to any gene: 14. Germline V gene data show CDR1 as MDHEN and CDR2 as SYDVKM. CDR3 region: CASSLIRKRGRSSPLHF. The CDR3 DNA sequence: TGTGCCAGCAGTTTAATAAGGAAAAGGGGGCGATCCTCACCCCTCCACTTT.

This clone came up a few times. CDR3 DNA sequence: TGTGCCAGCAGCTCGGACAGTAGCAATCAGCCCCAGCATTTT. Translation gives CASSSDSSNQPQHF. The chain is built from TRBV5-4 and TRBJ1-5, with D perhaps TRBD1 (6 bases). Germline assignment: CDR1 SGHNT and CDR2 YYREEE (reference sequence). V shed 3 bases and J shed 0 bases, with 7 bases lying between them. The CDR3 sequence is 14 residues long.